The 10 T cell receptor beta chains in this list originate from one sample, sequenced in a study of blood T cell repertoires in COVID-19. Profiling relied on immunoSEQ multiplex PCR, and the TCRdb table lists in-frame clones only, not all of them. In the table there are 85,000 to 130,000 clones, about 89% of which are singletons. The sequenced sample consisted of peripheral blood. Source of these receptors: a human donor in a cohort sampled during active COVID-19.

DNA for the CDR3: TGTGCCAGCAGCCGACTTCGCGACGAGCAGTACTTC. Its protein product is CASSRLRDEQYF. The chain carries TRBV7-8 and TRBJ2-7; no reliable D call. V lost 5 bases and J 5 bases, leaving 10 bases between the germline ends. Per germline, CDR1 SGHVS and CDR2 FQNEAQ. The CDR3 contains 12 residues. The complete variable domain, with remaining parts taken from reference TRBV7-8 and TRBJ2-7, reads GAGVSQSPRYKVAKRGQDVALRCDPISGHVSLFWYQQALGQGPEFLTYFQNEAQLDKSGLPSDRFFAERPEGSVSTLKIQRTQQEDSAVYLCASSRLRDEQYFGPGTRLTVT.

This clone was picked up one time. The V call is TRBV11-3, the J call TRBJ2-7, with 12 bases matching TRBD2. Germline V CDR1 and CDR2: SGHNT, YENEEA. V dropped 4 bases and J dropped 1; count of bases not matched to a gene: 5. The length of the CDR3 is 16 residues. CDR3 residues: CASSSRTSGASYEQYF. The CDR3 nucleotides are TGTGCCAGCAGCTCCCGGACTAGCGGGGCATCCTACGAGCAGTACTTC. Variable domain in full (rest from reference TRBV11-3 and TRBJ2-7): EAGVVQSPRYKIIEKKQPVAFWCNPISGHNTLYWYLQNLGQGPELLIRYENEEAVDDSQLPKDRFSAERLKGVDSTLKIQPAELGDSAVYLCASSSRTSGASYEQYFGPGTRLTVT.

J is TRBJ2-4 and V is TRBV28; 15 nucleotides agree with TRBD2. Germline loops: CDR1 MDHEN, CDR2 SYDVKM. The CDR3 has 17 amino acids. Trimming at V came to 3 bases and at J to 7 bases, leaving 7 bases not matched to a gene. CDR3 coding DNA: TGTGCCAGCAGTTTGGGACTAGCGGGAGGTCCGGGGAACATTCAGTACTTC. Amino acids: CASSLGLAGGPGNIQYF. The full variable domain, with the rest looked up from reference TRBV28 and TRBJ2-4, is DVKVTQSSRYLVKRTGEKVFLECVQDMDHENMFWYRQDPGLGLRLIYFSYDVKMKEKGDIPEGYSVSREKKERFSLILESASTNQTSMYLCASSLGLAGGPGNIQYFGAGTRLSVL.

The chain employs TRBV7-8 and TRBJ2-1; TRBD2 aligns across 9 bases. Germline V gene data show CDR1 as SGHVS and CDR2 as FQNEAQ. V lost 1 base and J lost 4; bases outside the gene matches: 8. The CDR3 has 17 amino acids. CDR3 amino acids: CASSLGGWREGYNEQFF. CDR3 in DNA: TGTGCCAGCAGCTTAGGAGGGTGGCGGGAGGGTTACAATGAGCAGTTCTTC. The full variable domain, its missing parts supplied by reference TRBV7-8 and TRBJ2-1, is GAGVSQSPRYKVAKRGQDVALRCDPISGHVSLFWYQQALGQGPEFLTYFQNEAQLDKSGLPSDRFFAERPEGSVSTLKIQRTQQEDSAVYLCASSLGGWREGYNEQFFGPGTRLTVL.

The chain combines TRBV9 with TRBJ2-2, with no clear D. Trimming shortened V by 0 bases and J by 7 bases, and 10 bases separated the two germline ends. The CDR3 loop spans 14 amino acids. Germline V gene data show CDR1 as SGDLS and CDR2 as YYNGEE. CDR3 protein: CASSVGPIGGELFF. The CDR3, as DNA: TGTGCCAGCAGCGTAGGTCCGATCGGCGGGGAGCTGTTTTTT. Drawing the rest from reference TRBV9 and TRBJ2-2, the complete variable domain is DSGVTQTPKHLITATGQRVTLRCSPRSGDLSVYWYQQSLDQGLQFLIQYYNGEERAKGNILERFSAQQFPDLHSELNLSSLELGDSALYFCASSVGPIGGELFFGEGSRLTVL.

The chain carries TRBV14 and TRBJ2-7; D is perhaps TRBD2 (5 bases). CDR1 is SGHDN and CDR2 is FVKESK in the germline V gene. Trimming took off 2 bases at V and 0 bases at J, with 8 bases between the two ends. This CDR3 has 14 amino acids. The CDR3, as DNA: TGTGCCAGCAGCCAAACCGGGGACTCCTACGAGCAGTACTTC. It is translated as CASSQTGDSYEQYF.

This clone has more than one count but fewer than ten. CDR3 sequence: CASSSRVFPQHF. In DNA form, the CDR3 reads TGTGCCAGCAGTTCCAGGGTTTTTCCCCAGCATTTT. The chain recombines TRBV12-3 or TRBV12-4 with TRBJ1-5; TRBD1 is a possible D gene (5 bases). The V and J ends lost 4 bases and 10 bases respectively, with 11 bases between them. The CDR3 runs to 12 residues.

The CDR3 spells CASSTQEGFSGYTF. Written as DNA, the CDR3 is TGTGCCAGTAGTACGCAGGAGGGATTCAGTGGCTACACCTTC. The chain joins TRBV19 to TRBJ1-2, with no clear D. The CDR3 is made up of 14 amino acids. Germline values: CDR1 LNHDA, CDR2 SQIVND (reference sequence). V lost 4 bases to trimming and J lost 7 bases, with 16 bases between them.

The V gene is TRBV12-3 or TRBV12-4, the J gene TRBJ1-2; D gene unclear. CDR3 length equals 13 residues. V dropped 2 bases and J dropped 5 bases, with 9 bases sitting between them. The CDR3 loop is CASSLSGEYGYTF. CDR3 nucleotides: TGTGCCAGCAGTTTAAGCGGAGAATATGGCTACACCTTC.

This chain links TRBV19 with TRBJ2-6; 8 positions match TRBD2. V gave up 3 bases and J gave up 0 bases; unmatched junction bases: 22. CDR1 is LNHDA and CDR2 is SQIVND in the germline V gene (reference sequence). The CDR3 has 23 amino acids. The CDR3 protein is CASSIRGWLAGGGLTSGANVLTF. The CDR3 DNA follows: TGTGCCAGTAGTATCAGGGGTTGGCTGGCGGGAGGTGGGTTGACCTCTGGGGCCAACGTCCTGACTTTC.